These 8 T cell receptor beta chains share one sample of origin, sequenced in a study of T-cell reconstitution after alpha-beta-depleted transplantation in children (dated by TCRdb to about 2016). The method behind the library was PCR. Sequencing took place on an Illumina HiSeq 2500. TCR libraries were prepared with molecular barcoding, using unique molecular identifiers to normalize TCRbeta repertoire quantification. TCRdb took the public reads, trimmed them with fastp at Q25, ran MiXCR for clone calling and kept in-frame beta chains. Each CDR3 protein appears once, grouped with its most common genes and DNA. This sample comprises about 610,000 distinct CDR3 sequences, under 12% of them detected only once. Around 4% of the sample lies in the top ten. The sample was PBMCs from the stem cell graft donor, taken from the stem cell graft. These receptors were collected from a human donor who donated a stem cell graft to a child with acute myeloid leukemia.

This clonotype was picked up many times. The gene calls are TRBV12-3 or TRBV12-4 and TRBJ2-5, with D maybe TRBD1 (5 bases). V dropped 6 bases and J dropped 9 bases, with 17 bases sitting between them. The CDR3 totals 13 residues. The CDR3 coding sequence is TGTGCCAGCAGACGTAGCCAAACAGGAGCCCAGTACTTC. The encoded protein is CASRRSQTGAQYF.

This clonotype was seen more than once but under ten times. J is TRBJ2-6 and V is TRBV20-1; D not certain. Trimming cost V 3 bases and J 5 bases, with 11 bases left between them. Germline V gives CDR1 DFQATT, CDR2 SNEGSKA (reference sequence). This CDR3 spans 14 amino acids. CDR3 nucleotide sequence: TGCAGTGCTAGCCCCCCTGCTTGGGCCAACGTCCTGACTTTC. It encodes CSASPPAWANVLTF.

This clonotype was seen ten or more times. The CDR3 region is CSVVVPVDTQYF. The CDR3, as DNA: TGCAGCGTCGTCGTACCCGTGGATACGCAGTATTTT. The genes are TRBV29-1 and TRBJ2-3; D gene unclear. Trimming stripped 6 bases from V and 6 bases from J, with 13 bases between. Germline V gene data show CDR1 as SQVTM and CDR2 as ANQGSEA. The CDR3 has 12 amino acids.

This clonotype was found a few times. This chain links TRBV14 with TRBJ2-7, with TRBD1 matching 10 bases. CDR3 size: 16 residues. Germline V gene sequence: CDR1 SGHDN, CDR2 FVKESK. The V gene end was trimmed by 0 bases and the J gene end by 3 bases; junction bases not matched to a gene: 5. CDR3 sequence: CASSQDRGQGSYEQYF. The CDR3, as DNA: TGTGCCAGCAGCCAAGATAGGGGACAGGGGAGCTACGAGCAGTACTTC.

This clonotype was seen many times. DNA of the CDR3: TGTGCCAGCAGCCTGACCCTTAGCACAGATACGCAGTATTTT. Encoded protein: CASSLTLSTDTQYF. This chain joins TRBV11-2 and TRBJ2-3; the D is unclear. Trimming removed 5 bases at V and 0 bases at J, with 9 bases between. Germline V gene sequence: CDR1 SGHAT, CDR2 FQNNGV. The length of the CDR3 is 14 residues.

This clonotype was seen only a few times. V is TRBV2 and J is TRBJ2-7; D is unclear. V lost 3 bases, J lost 7 bases, and 13 bases lay in between. The CDR3 spans 13 residues. CDR1 is SNHLY, CDR2 FYNNEI, per germline. CDR3 sequence reads: CASSEVAMGEQYF. The CDR3 DNA reads TGTGCCAGCAGTGAGGTGGCAATGGGGGAGCAGTACTTC.

In its sample, this clonotype was seen many times. The chain is built from TRBV12-3 or TRBV12-4 and TRBJ2-7; D is undetermined. Trimming removed 3 bases from V and 3 bases from J, with 9 bases in between. The length of the CDR3 is 13 residues. CDR3 loop: CASSLRTLYEQYF. The CDR3 bases are TGTGCCAGCAGTTTGAGGACCCTCTACGAGCAGTACTTC.

This clonotype occurred many times. The chain couples TRBV30 to TRBJ2-3, with D hard to call. Trimming pared 6 bases from V and 4 bases from J, leaving 17 bases between. Germline CDR1 and CDR2: GTSNPN and SVGIG (reference sequence). The CDR3 has 14 amino acids. Here the CDR3 DNA reads TGTGCCTGCTCGGGCTCCACGCGATCAGATACGCAGTATTTT. Protein sequence: CACSGSTRSDTQYF.